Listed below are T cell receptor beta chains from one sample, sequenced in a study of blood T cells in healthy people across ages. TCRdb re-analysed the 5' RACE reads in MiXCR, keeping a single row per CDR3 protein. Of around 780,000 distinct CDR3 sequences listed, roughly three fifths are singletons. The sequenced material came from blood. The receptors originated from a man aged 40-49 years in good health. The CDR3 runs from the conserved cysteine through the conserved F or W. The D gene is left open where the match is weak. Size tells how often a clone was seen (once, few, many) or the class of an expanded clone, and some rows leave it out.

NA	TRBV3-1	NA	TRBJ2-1	TGTGCCAGCAGCCAAGAATTAGGGGTCTGGAATGAGCAGTTCTTC	CASSQELGVWNEQFF
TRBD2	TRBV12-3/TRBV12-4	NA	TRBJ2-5	TGTGCCAGCAGGGAGGGACTAGCGGGGAGTAGAGAGACCCAGTACTTC	CASREGLAGSRETQYF
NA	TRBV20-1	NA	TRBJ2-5	TGCAGTGCTATGGTTGACAGCCAAGAGACCCAGTACTTC	CSAMVDSQETQYF
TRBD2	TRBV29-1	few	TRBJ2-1	TGCAGCGTTGAAGTGGCTAGCGGAATCTACAATGAGCAGTTCTTC	CSVEVASGIYNEQFF
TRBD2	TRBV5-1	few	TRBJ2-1	TGCGCCAGCAGCACCTCCCCTAGCGGGGGCTCCCACAATGAGCAGTTCTTC	CASSTSPSGGSHNEQFF
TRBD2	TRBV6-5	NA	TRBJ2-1	TGTGCCAGCAGTTCTTTACCCGGGACTAGCGCCAGTGAGCAGTTCTTC	CASSSLPGTSASEQFF
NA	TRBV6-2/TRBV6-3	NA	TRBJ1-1	TGTGCCAGCAGTTACGGGACCATGAACACTGAAGCTTTCTTT	CASSYGTMNTEAFF
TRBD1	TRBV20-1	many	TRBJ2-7	TGCAGTGCTAGGGGGACAGGGGACCGCGAGCAGTACTTC	CSARGTGDREQYF
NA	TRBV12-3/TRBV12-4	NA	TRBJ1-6	TGTGCCAGCAGTTTGAAATGGAGGGACTCACCCCTCCACTTT	CASSLKWRDSPLHF
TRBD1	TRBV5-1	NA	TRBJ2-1	TGCGCCAGCAGGTTGGAGATGACAGGGAGCAATGAGCAGTTCTTC	CASRLEMTGSNEQFF
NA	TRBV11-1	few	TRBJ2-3	TGTGCCAGCAGCTTAAGGACTACAGATACGCAGTATTTT	CASSLRTTDTQYF
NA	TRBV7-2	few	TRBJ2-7	TGTGCCAGCAGCTTAACTCAATCCTACGAGCAGTACTTC	CASSLTQSYEQYF
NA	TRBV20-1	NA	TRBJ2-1	TGCAGTGCTGGTGGTTGGGACCAGTTCTTC	CSAGGWDQFF
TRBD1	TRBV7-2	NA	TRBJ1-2	TGTGCCAGCAGCCCGCAGGGGGTTACTAACTATGGCTACACCTTC	CASSPQGVTNYGYTF
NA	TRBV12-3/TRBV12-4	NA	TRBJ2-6	TGTGCCAGCAGTGAGACCCTCTCTGGGGCCAACGTCCTGACTTTC	CASSETLSGANVLTF
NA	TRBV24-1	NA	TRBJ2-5	TGTGCCACCACTCCTCGGCCCAGGGAGCAGTACTTC	CATTPRPREQYF
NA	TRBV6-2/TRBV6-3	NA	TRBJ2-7	TGTGCCAGCCTTCGGATCAGCGCCTCCTACGAGCAGTACTTC	CASLRISASYEQYF
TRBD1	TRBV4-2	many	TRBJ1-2	TGTGCCAGCAGCCGACAACCGGGACAGACGTCCTATGGCTACACCTTC	CASSRQPGQTSYGYTF
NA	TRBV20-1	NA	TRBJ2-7	TGCAGTGCTCCCGGAGGGGGCTCCGAGCAGTACTTC	CSAPGGGSEQYF
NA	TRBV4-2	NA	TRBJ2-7	TGTGCCAGCAGCCAAGCCCAAACTATCGAGCAGTACTTC	CASSQAQTIEQYF
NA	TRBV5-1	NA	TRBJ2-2	TGCGCCAGCAGCTTGGTCGGACCAGACACCGGGGAGCTGTTTTTT	CASSLVGPDTGELFF
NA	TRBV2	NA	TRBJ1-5	TGTGCCAGCGGGGTAAACGGCAATCAGCCCCAGCATTTT	CASGVNGNQPQHF
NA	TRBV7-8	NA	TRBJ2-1	TGTGCCAGCAGCTTAGGTGGGGCGGGTGGGTTCCAAGAGACCCAGTTCTTC	CASSLGGAGGFQETQFF
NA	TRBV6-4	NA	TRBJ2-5	TGTGCCAGCAATAGACACGACGGCTTCGAAGAGACCCAGTACTTC	CASNRHDGFEETQYF
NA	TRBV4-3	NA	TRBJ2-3	TGCGCCAGCAGCCAAGACATGGGTCGGGACACGACAGATACGCAGTATTTT	CASSQDMGRDTTDTQYF
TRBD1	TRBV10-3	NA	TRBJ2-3	TGTGCCAACCGGGGACAGAGGGGCACAGATACGCAGTATTTT	CANRGQRGTDTQYF
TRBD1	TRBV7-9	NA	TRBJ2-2	TGTGCCAGCGAAAGACAGGGGGCTAACGGGGAGCTGTTTTTT	CASERQGANGELFF
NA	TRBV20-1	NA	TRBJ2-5	TGCAGTGTAGCTCAGGGGAGTCGAGAGACCCAGTACTTC	CSVAQGSRETQYF
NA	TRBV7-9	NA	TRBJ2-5	TGTGCCAGCAGCTTAGTGACAGGTCCCGCGGAGACCCAGTACTTC	CASSLVTGPAETQYF
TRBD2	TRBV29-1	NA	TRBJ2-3	TGCAGCGGCAACTTAGCGGGGGGGCGAGATACGCAGTATTTT	CSGNLAGGRDTQYF
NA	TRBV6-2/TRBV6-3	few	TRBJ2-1	TGTGCCAGCAGTTATGTCCCCGGACTACCGAACAATGAGCAGTTCTTC	CASSYVPGLPNNEQFF
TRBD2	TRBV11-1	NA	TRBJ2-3	TGTGCCAGCAGCTCCCACAGCGGGGGGAGCACAGATACGCAGTATTTT	CASSSHSGGSTDTQYF
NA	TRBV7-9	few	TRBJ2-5	TGTGCCAGCAGCTTATCGAATCGGGCCTGGGAGACCCAGTACTTC	CASSLSNRAWETQYF
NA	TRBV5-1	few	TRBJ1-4	TGCGCCAGCAGCTTGGAAGGTGCGGACCCGAATGAAAAACTGTTTTTT	CASSLEGADPNEKLFF
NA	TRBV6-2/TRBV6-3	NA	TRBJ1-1	TGTGCCAGCAGTTACTCTCCGGGTTTCGCAGCTTTCTTT	CASSYSPGFAAFF
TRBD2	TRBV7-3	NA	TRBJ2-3	TGTGCCAGCAGCGTCCTAGCGGGCCAACCCACAGATACGCAGTATTTT	CASSVLAGQPTDTQYF
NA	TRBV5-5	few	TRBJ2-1	TGTGCCAGCAGCTTGTCTTGGGGAACCCGGGTTTCTGAGCAGTTCTTC	CASSLSWGTRVSEQFF
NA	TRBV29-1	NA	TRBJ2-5	TGCAGCGTTGAATCGGGCGCGGAGACCCAGTACTTC	CSVESGAETQYF
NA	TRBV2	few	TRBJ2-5	TGTGCCAGCAGTAAAGGACAGCAGCCAGGGGAGACCCAGTACTTC	CASSKGQQPGETQYF
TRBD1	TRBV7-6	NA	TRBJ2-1	TGTGCCAGCAGCTTAGTCCGGGACAGTGGCAATGAGCAGTTCTTC	CASSLVRDSGNEQFF
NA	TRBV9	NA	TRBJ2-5	TGTGCCAGCAGCGCCGGGGGGCGACGTGGAGAGACCCAGTACTTC	CASSAGGRRGETQYF
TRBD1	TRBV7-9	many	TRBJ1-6	TGTGCCAGCAGCGACCATGATGCAGGGGGCGTTGGATCACCCCTCCACTTT	CASSDHDAGGVGSPLHF
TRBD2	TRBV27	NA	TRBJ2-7	TGTGCCAGCAGCAGAACTAGCGGGAGTGGTTACGAGCAGTACTTC	CASSRTSGSGYEQYF
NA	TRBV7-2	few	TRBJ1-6	TGTGCCAGCAGCGACAATAATTCACCCCTCCACTTT	CASSDNNSPLHF
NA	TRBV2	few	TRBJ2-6	TGTGCCAGGACCGTAGGGTTTTCCGGGGCCAACGTCCTGACTTTC	CARTVGFSGANVLTF
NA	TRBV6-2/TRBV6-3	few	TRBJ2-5	TGTGCCAGCAGTTATTCGGGACGGGCGGAAGAGACCCAGTACTTC	CASSYSGRAEETQYF